The entry below describes one T cell receptor beta chain. The record originates from a study of blood T cell repertoires in COVID-19. Study-wide background: Donors in the United States, Italy and Spain gave samples during acute or convalescent COVID-19.

In the source study's methods: Counts of nucleated cells, estimated from reference gene primer amplification, were obtained. This table comes from immunoSEQ multiplex PCR, and its TCRdb copy is limited to in-frame clones, with some not included. D and trimming were read from the DNA, whereas the V and J calls and clone size are those reported in that table. The sample lists around 360,000 clones, roughly 87% occurring once. This study enrolled people aged roughly 18 to 90 from about 24 US geographic areas. In assigning cohorts, the study relied on participant-reported clinical history. With 0 bases removed from V and 7 bases from J, the gap between germline ends came to 9 bases. The CDR3 contains 12 residues. Germline V gene sequence: CDR1 GTSNPN, CDR2 SVGIG (reference sequence).

The sequenced material came from PBMCs or T cells enriched from blood (not recorded which). The clonotype comes from a woman aged 25 to 39 who had recovered from COVID-19. The V gene is TRBV30, the J gene TRBJ1-1; the D is unclear. The CDR3 protein is CAWSVSVNEAFF. The CDR3 DNA follows: TGTGCCTGGAGTGTTTCGGTGAATGAAGCTTTCTTT.